This T cell receptor (beta chain) was sequenced during a study of T-cell memory formation after mild COVID-19. On the study more broadly: Most TCR clusters belonged to a single donor. General study results and limits: Researchers report contracting CD4+ clones mostly in CM and EM, with CD8+ clones in EMRA. Several responding clones turned up in pre-infection memory, indicating that cross-reactive memory may have taken part.

The table lists this clonotype with a few counts. Its matching antigen is unknown. Trimming cost V 3 bases and J 4 bases; bases outside gene matches: 5. CDR3 length: 15 amino acids. In germline, CDR1 is SEHNR, CDR2 FQNEAQ (reference sequence). UMIs and sample barcodes were carried by the TCR alpha and TCR beta cDNA libraries that 5'RACE produced using constant-segment primers. MiXCR, applied by TCRdb to the 5' RACE reads, yields one record per CDR3 protein. The data show fewer than 550,000 distinct CDR3 sequences, 15% to 20% seen once. Source material: PBMCs or a T cell subset sorted from them (not recorded which). The source of this sequence is an adult woman who had mild COVID-19 (a few samples of this study predate the infection). Cell type and time point are not known. The chain carries TRBV7-9 and TRBJ2-3; 9 nucleotides align to TRBD2. The CDR3, as DNA: TGTGCCAGCAGCTTCTTGACTAGCGGAGCAGATACGCAGTATTTT. Translated, it gives CASSFLTSGADTQYF.